A selection of T cell receptor beta chains follows, all from one sample in a study of blood T cell repertoires in COVID-19. Libraries were prepared by immunoSEQ multiplex PCR; TCRdb keeps only in-frame clonotypes and omits some of them. The sample includes 200,000 to 250,000 clones, 85% to 90% seen only once; the top ten take about 7.6%. Sequenced material: peripheral blood. Receptor source: a woman between 65 and 79 years old with active or convalescent COVID-19. The CDR3 runs from the conserved cysteine through the conserved F or W. A D gene is named only where the DNA matches it firmly. Not all rows give a size; the values are once, few, many and, for expanded clones, a class.

clone_size j_call d_call v_call cdr3_aa cdr3_nt
- TRBJ1-6 - TRBV11-2 CASSLGRVSASPLHF TGTGCCAGCAGCTTAGGCCGGGTATCGGCTTCACCCCTCCACTTT
- TRBJ2-1 TRBD2 TRBV5-1 CASSLAASGGEQFF TGCGCCAGCAGCTTGGCCGCTAGCGGCGGTGAGCAGTTCTTC
- TRBJ1-1 - TRBV21-1 CASSSLDSSNTEAFF TGTGCCAGCAGCAGTTTGGACAGCTCGAACACTGAAGCTTTCTTT
- TRBJ1-2 TRBD1 TRBV18 CASSRLSGTGGGGYTF TGTGCCAGCTCACGCCTATCCGGGACAGGGGGAGGAGGCTACACCTTC
- TRBJ2-1 - TRBV4-1 CASSQDPGATGSYNEQFF TGCGCCAGCAGCCAAGATCCAGGGGCAACGGGCAGCTACAATGAGCAGTTCTTC
- TRBJ2-7 TRBD1 TRBV19 CASSIMGQGNYEQYF TGTGCCAGTAGTATAATGGGACAGGGTAACTACGAGCAGTACTTC
- TRBJ1-1 - TRBV6-5 CASSRSDSTEAFF TGTGCCAGCAGCCGCTCCGACAGCACTGAAGCTTTCTTT
- TRBJ2-2 - TRBV7-9 CASSLVVFTGELFF TGTGCCAGCAGCTTAGTAGTTTTCACCGGGGAGCTGTTTTTT
- TRBJ2-7 - TRBV7-9 CASSYPEGSPYEQYF TGTGCCAGCAGCTACCCGGAGGGCTCTCCTTACGAGCAGTACTTC
- TRBJ1-4 - TRBV5-1 CASSLVSGNPRLVNEKLFF TGCGCCAGCAGCTTGGTATCTGGCAACCCACGCTTGGTTAATGAAAAACTGTTTTTT
- TRBJ1-1 - TRBV15 CATSRGHENTEAFF TGTGCCACCAGCAGAGGACACGAGAACACTGAAGCTTTCTTT
- TRBJ2-5 - TRBV10-2 CASNRSGKETQYF TGCGCCAGCAACCGCTCAGGGAAAGAGACCCAGTACTTC
- TRBJ1-3 TRBD1 TRBV20-1 CSASNRGSGNTIYF TGCAGTGCTAGTAACAGGGGCTCTGGAAACACCATATATTTT
- TRBJ1-1 TRBD1 TRBV19 CAIGTVEAFF TGTGCCATAGGGACAGTTGAAGCTTTCTTT
few TRBJ1-3 - TRBV4-3 CASSQEWAETGNTIYF TGCGCCAGCAGCCAAGAGTGGGCAGAGACTGGAAACACCATATATTTT
once TRBJ1-1 TRBD1 TRBV24-1 CATRDRDLNEAFF TGTGCCACCCGAGACAGGGACTTAAATGAAGCTTTCTTT
few TRBJ1-5 - TRBV2 CASSQGSIRSNQPQHF TGTGCCAGCAGCCAAGGGAGTATAAGGAGCAATCAGCCCCAGCATTTT
- TRBJ2-3 - TRBV6-2/TRBV6-3 CASSTREGTDTQYF TGTGCCAGCAGCACGCGAGAAGGCACAGATACGCAGTATTTT
- TRBJ1-5 - TRBV18 CASSWGRSNQPQHF TGTGCCAGCTCTTGGGGGCGAAGCAATCAGCCCCAGCATTTT
- TRBJ2-2 - TRBV24-1 CATSVAAGELFF TGTGCCACCAGTGTCGCGGCCGGGGAGCTGTTTTTT
- TRBJ2-7 TRBD1 TRBV29-1 CSVTRTGGAYEQYF TGCAGCGTGACCAGGACAGGGGGAGCTTACGAGCAGTACTTC
- TRBJ2-3 - TRBV7-6 CASSLDGVGSDTQYF TGTGCCAGCAGCTTAGACGGGGTAGGGTCCGATACGCAGTATTTT
- TRBJ1-3 - TRBV3-1/TRBV3-2 CASSTRGKRTSGNTIYF TGTGCCAGCAGCACTAGAGGTAAGAGGACCTCTGGAAACACCATATATTTT
- TRBJ1-1 TRBD1 TRBV10-3 CAIGASGTGDTEAFF TGTGCCATCGGTGCATCCGGGACAGGGGACACTGAAGCTTTCTTT
- TRBJ2-5 TRBD1 TRBV2 CASKGQAGETQYF TGTGCCAGCAAGGGACAGGCTGGGGAGACCCAGTACTTC
- TRBJ1-1 TRBD1 TRBV10-1 CASSGTGGRTEAFF TGCGCCAGCAGTGGTACAGGGGGCCGGACTGAAGCTTTCTTT
- TRBJ1-1 - TRBV20-1 CSASIREGAFF TGCAGTGCTAGCATCAGGGAAGGAGCTTTCTTT
- TRBJ2-3 - TRBV5-1 CASSLGGVSTDTQYF TGCGCCAGCAGCTTGGGAGGAGTTAGCACAGATACGCAGTATTTT
- TRBJ1-2 - TRBV19 CASKQALTNYGYTF TGTGCCAGTAAACAGGCCTTGACAAACTATGGCTACACCTTC
- TRBJ2-2 - TRBV29-1 CSVTRDTSTGELFF TGCAGCGTTACCCGGGACACAAGCACCGGGGAGCTGTTTTTT
once TRBJ1-2 TRBD1 TRBV5-1 CASSFGQGKSYTF TGCGCCAGCAGCTTCGGACAGGGGAAGAGCTACACCTTC
- TRBJ2-2 TRBD2 TRBV4-1 CASSPSGTSGANTGELFF TGCGCCAGCAGCCCTTCCGGGACTAGCGGGGCGAACACCGGGGAGCTGTTTTTT
- TRBJ2-3 - TRBV7-2 CASSLFSPSTDTQYF TGTGCCAGCAGCCTTTTTTCTCCTAGCACAGATACGCAGTATTTT
- TRBJ2-7 TRBD1 TRBV7-9 CASSADRGLLASGNEQYF TGTGCCAGCAGCGCAGACAGGGGGCTTCTGGCTAGCGGTAACGAGCAGTACTTC
- TRBJ2-3 TRBD1 TRBV2 CASSNRGNRADTQYF TGTGCCAGCAGTAACAGGGGAAACAGGGCAGATACGCAGTATTTT
- TRBJ1-5 TRBD1 TRBV5-1 CASSLGTQGGQPQHF TGCGCCAGCAGCTTGGGAACGCAGGGGGGTCAGCCCCAGCATTTT
- TRBJ1-2 - TRBV12-3/TRBV12-4 CASSSPRAATF TGTGCCAGCAGTTCCCCCAGGGCGGCGACCTTC
- TRBJ2-3 TRBD2 TRBV6-5 CASRGTITDTQYF TGTGCCAGCAGGGGGACTATCACAGATACGCAGTATTTT
- TRBJ1-2 - TRBV19 CASSYGANYGYTF TGTGCCAGTAGTTACGGTGCTAACTATGGCTACACCTTC
- TRBJ1-2 - TRBV11-2 CASSWSGGSGYTF TGTGCCAGCAGCTGGAGCGGGGGAAGTGGCTACACCTTC
- TRBJ1-3 - TRBV4-3 CASSQDRAGATEGNTIYF TGCGCCAGCAGCCAAGATCGGGCGGGGGCTACGGAAGGAAACACCATATATTTT
- TRBJ2-5 TRBD2 TRBV11-3 CASSLRGGGTLRETQYF TGTGCCAGCAGCTTAAGGGGCGGGGGTACCCTAAGAGAGACCCAGTACTTC
- TRBJ2-7 TRBD1 TRBV10-3 CAISMTGVDEQYF TGTGCCATCAGCATGACAGGGGTTGACGAGCAGTACTTC
- TRBJ2-3 TRBD1 TRBV5-1 CASSQGQGAGDTQYF TGCGCCAGCAGCCAGGGACAGGGGGCGGGGGATACGCAGTATTTT
- TRBJ2-3 TRBD2 TRBV5-1 CASSPGGAGHTQYF TGCGCCAGCAGCCCGGGGGGGGCTGGCCATACGCAGTATTTT
- TRBJ1-6 - TRBV5-1 CASSATDRSNSPLHF TGCGCCAGCAGCGCTACGGACAGATCAAATTCACCCCTCCACTTT
- TRBJ2-2 TRBD2 TRBV5-4 CASGTGLANTGELFF TGTGCCAGCGGGACGGGACTAGCAAACACCGGGGAGCTGTTTTTT
- TRBJ1-2 TRBD1 TRBV5-1 CASSLQGPLGYGYTF TGCGCCAGCAGCTTACAGGGGCCACTAGGGTATGGCTACACCTTC
- TRBJ1-1 TRBD1 TRBV5-4 CASSAEPRGYIEAFF TGTGCCAGCAGCGCCGAGCCCAGGGGGTATATTGAAGCTTTCTTT
- TRBJ2-7 TRBD1 TRBV7-9 CASSPWTGGADEQYF TGTGCCAGCAGCCCCTGGACAGGGGGCGCAGACGAGCAGTACTTC
- TRBJ1-5 - TRBV5-4 CASSPGRAGDNQPQHF TGTGCCAGCAGCCCAGGGCGGGCGGGGGACAATCAGCCCCAGCATTTT
few TRBJ1-2 - TRBV12-3/TRBV12-4 CASSLGRVTGYTF TGTGCCAGCAGTTTGGGCAGGGTGACTGGCTACACCTTC
once TRBJ1-2 - TRBV19 CASSIEGTATYGYTF TGTGCCAGTAGTATAGAGGGCACAGCCACCTATGGCTACACCTTC
- TRBJ2-7 - TRBV19 CASSEQGAYEQYF TGTGCCAGTAGTGAACAGGGCGCCTACGAGCAGTACTTC
- TRBJ1-1 - TRBV18 CASSPTGPAEAFF TGTGCCAGCTCACCCACAGGGCCGGCTGAAGCTTTCTTT
- TRBJ2-3 - TRBV11-2 CATELFRTDTQYF TGTGCCACCGAGCTATTTCGCACAGATACGCAGTATTTT
once TRBJ1-1 - TRBV18 CASSPELEHPEAFF TGTGCCAGCTCACCGGAGTTGGAGCACCCTGAAGCTTTCTTT
- TRBJ1-1 TRBD1 TRBV6-2/TRBV6-3 CASSGQGFVKAFF TGTGCCAGCAGCGGACAGGGGTTTGTAAAAGCTTTCTTT
- TRBJ1-6 - TRBV7-2 CASSLGAGLNSPLHF TGTGCCAGCAGCTTAGGGGCAGGGTTGAATTCACCCCTCCACTTT